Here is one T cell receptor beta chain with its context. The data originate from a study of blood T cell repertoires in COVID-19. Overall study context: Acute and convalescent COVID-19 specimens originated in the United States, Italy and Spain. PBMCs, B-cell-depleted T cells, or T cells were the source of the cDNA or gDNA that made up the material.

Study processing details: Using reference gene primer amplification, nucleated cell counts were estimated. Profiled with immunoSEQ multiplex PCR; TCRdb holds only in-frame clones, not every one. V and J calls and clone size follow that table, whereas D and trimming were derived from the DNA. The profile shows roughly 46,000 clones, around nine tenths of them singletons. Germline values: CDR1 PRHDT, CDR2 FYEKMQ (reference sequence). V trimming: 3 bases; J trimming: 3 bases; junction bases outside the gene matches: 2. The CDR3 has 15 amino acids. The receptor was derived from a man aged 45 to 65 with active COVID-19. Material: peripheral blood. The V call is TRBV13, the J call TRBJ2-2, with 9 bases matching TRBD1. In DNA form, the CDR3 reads TGTGCCAGCAGCTTGGGGGACAGGGACACCGGGGAGCTGTTTTTT. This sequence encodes CASSLGDRDTGELFF. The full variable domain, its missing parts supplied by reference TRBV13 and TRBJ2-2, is AAGVIQSPRHLIKEKRETATLKCYPIPRHDTVYWYQQGPGQDPQFLISFYEKMQSDKGSIPDRFSAQQFSDYHSELNMSSLELGDSALYFCASSLGDRDTGELFFGEGSRLTVL.